This TCR beta chain was identified during a study of blood T cell repertoires in COVID-19. Study-wide background: T cells, B-cell-depleted T cells, or PBMCs supplied cDNA or gDNA.

The CDR3 has 14 residues. Trimming removed 4 bases at V and 2 bases at J, with 10 bases between. The germline V gene has CDR1 KGHDR and CDR2 SFDVKD. Generated by immunoSEQ multiplex PCR, the TCRdb table keeps only in-frame clones and is missing some. The sample carries 650,000 to 800,000 clones, about nine tenths recorded once. This chain joins TRBV24-1 and TRBJ1-1; D possibly corresponds to TRBD1 (6 bases). This TCR was sampled from a young woman with acute or convalescent COVID-19. Sequencing was performed on peripheral blood. The CDR3 region has the DNA TGTGCCACCAGTGACGGACAGTCTAACACTGAAGCTTTCTTT. It yields the protein CATSDGQSNTEAFF.